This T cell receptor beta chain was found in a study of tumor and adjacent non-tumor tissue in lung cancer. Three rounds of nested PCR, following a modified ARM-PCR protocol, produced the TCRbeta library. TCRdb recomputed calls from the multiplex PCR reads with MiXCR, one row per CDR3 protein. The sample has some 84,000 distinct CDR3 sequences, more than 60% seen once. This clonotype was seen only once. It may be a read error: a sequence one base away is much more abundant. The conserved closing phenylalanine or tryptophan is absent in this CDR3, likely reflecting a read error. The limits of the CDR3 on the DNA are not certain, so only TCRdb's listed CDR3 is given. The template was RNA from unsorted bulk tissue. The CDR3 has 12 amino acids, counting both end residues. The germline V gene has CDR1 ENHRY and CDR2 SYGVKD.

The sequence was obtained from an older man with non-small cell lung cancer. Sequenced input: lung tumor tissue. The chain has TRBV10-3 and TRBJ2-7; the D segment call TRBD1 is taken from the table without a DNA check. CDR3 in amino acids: CAISEAGTGTYL.